One and the same sample provided the 27 T cell receptor beta chains below, sequenced in a study of T cell repertoires in cytomegalovirus infection. Each CDR3 protein is one row after TCRdb ran MiXCR on the reads. There are 65,000 to 85,000 distinct CDR3 sequences in the sample; about 27% occur only once, and 45% to 75% lies in the top ten. No antigen is known for these receptors. Sequenced material: CD8+ T cells from cultured PBMCs, taken from culture after CMV antigen stimulation. The receptors stem from a human donor in good health (CMV status not recorded). Some clones in this sample may be carry-over from other donors' samples.

V is TRBV12-3 or TRBV12-4 and J is TRBJ2-7; the D gene is possibly TRBD2 (5 bases). This CDR3 is 15 amino acids long. V was clipped by 5 bases and J by 2 bases, with 16 bases between them. DNA of the CDR3: TGTGCCAGCAGTCTCTCCAGCGGATCCACCTACGAGCAGTACTTC. Translated, it gives CASSLSSGSTYEQYF.

The chain is built from TRBV28 and TRBJ2-7; D is unresolved. Between the trimmed V and J ends, which lost 3 bases and 4 bases, there was a span of 10 bases. The length of the CDR3 is 13 residues. CDR1 MDHEN and CDR2 SYDVKM come from the germline V gene. CDR3 coding DNA: TGTGCCAGCAGTTTGAGACTGGAATACGAGCAGTACTTC. It specifies CASSLRLEYEQYF.

V is TRBV13 and J is TRBJ2-3; D uncertain. Germline assignment: CDR1 PRHDT and CDR2 FYEKMQ (reference sequence). V was trimmed by 5 bases and J by 3 bases, leaving 12 bases between them. This CDR3 is built from 14 residues. This CDR3 reads CASSDTLDTDTQYF. CDR3 DNA sequence: TGTGCCAGCAGCGATACTCTAGATACAGATACGCAGTATTTT. Full variable domain (outside the CDR3, taken from reference TRBV13 and TRBJ2-3): AAGVIQSPRHLIKEKRETATLKCYPIPRHDTVYWYQQGPGQDPQFLISFYEKMQSDKGSIPDRFSAQQFSDYHSELNMSSLELGDSALYFCASSDTLDTDTQYFGPGTRLTVL.

This clonotype was counted only a few times. The chain combines TRBV27 with TRBJ2-5; TRBD1 aligns across 7 bases. After removal of 3 bases from V and 5 bases from J, the junction contained 6 bases not matched to a gene. The CDR3 has 14 amino acids. Germline V CDR1 and CDR2: MNHEY, SMNVEV (reference sequence). The CDR3, as DNA: TGTGCCAGCAGTTTTTCACAGGGGTGGGAGACCCAGTACTTC. It yields the protein CASSFSQGWETQYF.

This clonotype was recorded at least ten times. The chain has TRBV4-1 and TRBJ2-5; D is uncertain. Germline lookup yields CDR1 MGHRA and CDR2 YSYEKL. With 1 base removed from V and 11 bases from J, the gap between germline ends came to 11 bases. This CDR3 spans 12 amino acids. CDR3 bases: TGCGCCAGCAGCCAAGGCGGCACTGATCAGTACTTC. This translates into CASSQGGTDQYF.

This clonotype has just a few counts. The chain links TRBV7-9 to TRBJ2-5; D possibly corresponds to TRBD2 (6 bases). V lost 4 bases, J lost 2 bases, and 14 bases lay in between. CDR3 length equals 15 residues. Per germline, CDR1 SEHNR and CDR2 FQNEAQ (reference sequence). In DNA form, the CDR3 reads TGTGCCAGCAGCTCCCGCCGGGACTCGCAAGAGACCCAGTACTTC. It yields the protein CASSSRRDSQETQYF.

The chain has TRBV28 and TRBJ2-1; 8 bases map to TRBD1. J was trimmed by 2 bases and V by 6 bases; bases with no gene match: 6. The germline V gene encodes CDR1 MDHEN and CDR2 SYDVKM. The CDR3 has 15 amino acids. DNA of the CDR3: TGTGCCAGCAGCTGGACAGGGAAGGCCTACAATGAGCAGTTCTTC. As protein: CASSWTGKAYNEQFF.

This rearrangement joins TRBV7-9 to TRBJ2-3; D perhaps matches TRBD2 (6 bases). Germline values: CDR1 SEHNR, CDR2 FQNEAQ (reference sequence). V was trimmed by 5 bases and J by 2 bases, leaving 29 bases between them. This CDR3 is built from 20 residues. CDR3: CASSHSGTSSGGDDTDTQYF. The CDR3 DNA reads as TGTGCCAGCAGCCACTCCGGGACTTCAAGTGGAGGGGATGACACAGATACGCAGTATTTT.

A few counts support this clonotype. The V gene is TRBV19, the J gene TRBJ1-5, with 8 bases identical to TRBD1. This CDR3 contains 15 residues. CDR1 and CDR2 from the germline V gene are LNHDA and SQIVND (reference sequence). V was clipped by 3 bases and J by 6 bases; unmatched bases: 7. This chain's CDR3 is CASSIIQGVSQPQHF. The CDR3 nucleotides are TGTGCCAGTAGTATCATACAGGGGGTAAGTCAGCCCCAGCATTTT.

This clonotype was counted a few times. The rearrangement links TRBV11-2 to TRBJ2-7; 11 bases agree with TRBD2. The germline V gene has CDR1 SGHAT and CDR2 FQNNGV. CDR3 size: 15 residues. V shed 4 bases and J 3 bases; nucleotides not matched to a gene: 5. In nucleotides, the CDR3 is TGTGCCAGCAGCTCGATAGCGGGGGGGTACTACGAGCAGTACTTC. Translated: CASSSIAGGYYEQYF.

This clonotype came up a few times. The chain combines TRBV7-6 with TRBJ2-1; TRBD2 matches 7 bases. Germline-derived CDR1 and CDR2 are SGHVS and FNYEAQ. The V segment lost 8 bases and the J segment 5 bases; nucleotides outside the gene matches: 6. The CDR3 contains 13 residues. Here the CDR3 reads CASLASGNNEQFF. CDR3 nucleotides: TGTGCCAGCCTGGCTAGCGGAAACAATGAGCAGTTCTTC.

The chain uses TRBV6-2 or TRBV6-3 and TRBJ2-1; 7 nucleotides line up with TRBD2. The CDR3 totals 15 residues. The germline CDR1 and CDR2 sequences are MNHEY and SVGEGT. V shed 5 bases and J 3 bases; nucleotides not matched to a gene: 7. The CDR3 spells CASSLERGIYNEQFF. DNA of the CDR3: TGTGCCAGCAGTCTAGAGCGGGGTATCTACAATGAGCAGTTCTTC.

The chain has TRBV19 and TRBJ1-2; possible D gene TRBD1, 5 bases. With 3 bases removed from V and 3 bases from J, the gap between germline ends came to 11 bases. Germline loops: CDR1 LNHDA, CDR2 SQIVND (reference sequence). The CDR3 length is 14 residues. The CDR3 DNA reads TGTGCCAGTAGTATGATTGGGGCGGACTATGGCTACACCTTC. Translated, it gives CASSMIGADYGYTF.

This clonotype was seen repeatedly, ten times or more. This chain uses TRBV7-8 with TRBJ2-3, with 8 positions matching TRBD1. Trimming removed 4 bases from V and 2 bases from J; junction bases left unmatched: 8. This CDR3 region has 16 residues. Germline CDR1 SGHVS, CDR2 FQNEAQ. CDR3 sequence reads: CASSYARDRNTDTQYF. The CDR3 DNA is TGTGCCAGCAGCTACGCCCGGGACAGGAACACAGATACGCAGTATTTT.

The chain is built from TRBV11-2 and TRBJ2-1, with 14 bases that match TRBD2. In germline, CDR1 is SGHAT, CDR2 FQNNGV. With V trimmed by 5 bases and J by 8 bases, 5 bases remained unmatched. This CDR3 has 15 amino acids. In DNA, the CDR3 is TGTGCCAGCAGCAGGGGACTAGCGGGGGAGGATGAGCAGTTCTTC. Encoded protein: CASSRGLAGEDEQFF. The whole variable domain, remainder taken from reference TRBV11-2 and TRBJ2-1, is EAGVAQSPRYKIIEKRQSVAFWCNPISGHATLYWYQQILGQGPKLLIQFQNNGVVDDSQLPKDRFSAERLKGVDSTLKIQPAKLEDSAVYLCASSRGLAGEDEQFFGPGTRLTVL.

There are many counts of this clonotype. The V and J genes are TRBV7-9 and TRBJ2-1; 14 nucleotides match TRBD2. The J segment lost 8 bases and the V segment lost 5 bases, leaving 8 bases of the junction unmatched. Germline assignment: CDR1 SEHNR and CDR2 FQNEAQ (reference sequence). The CDR3 spans 16 residues. In nucleotides, the CDR3 is TGTGCCAGCAGCCGCGGACTAGCGGGGGGCAGGGATGAGCAGTTCTTC. It is translated as CASSRGLAGGRDEQFF.

The V and J genes are TRBV5-1 and TRBJ2-3; D unclear. The CDR3 sequence is 13 residues long. Germline V gene lookup returns CDR1 SGHRS and CDR2 YFSETQ. Trimming stripped 6 bases from V and 0 bases from J, with 8 bases between. CDR3 in DNA: TGCGCCAGCAAGGACGGCAGCACAGATACGCAGTATTTT. This encodes CASKDGSTDTQYF.

Remarks on this clonotype: This may arise from a read error, as a much more abundant clone is one base away. The chain uses TRBV27 and TRBJ1-5, with no clear D. The CDR3 has 13 amino acids. Germline loops: CDR1 MNHEY, CDR2 SMNVEV (reference sequence). With 1 base removed from V and 2 bases from J, the gap between germline ends came to 3 bases. DNA for the CDR3: TGTGCCAGCAGTTTATTTCGCAATCAGCCCCAGCATTTT. This gives the protein CASSLFRNQPQHF.

The chain couples TRBV12-3 or TRBV12-4 to TRBJ1-5; tentatively, D is TRBD1 (5 bases). The CDR3 sequence is 14 residues long. The V end was cut by 1 base, the J end by 8 bases, with 12 bases between. For the CDR3, the DNA is TGTGCCAGCAGTTTAGATGGGACCATGGAGCCCCAGCATTTT. Protein: CASSLDGTMEPQHF.

This clonotype was detected only a few times. The chain recombines TRBV2 with TRBJ2-7; D remains ambiguous. The V end was cut by 1 base, the J end by 0 bases, with 10 bases between. The CDR3 totals 15 residues. Germline V gene data show CDR1 as SNHLY and CDR2 as FYNNEI. DNA for the CDR3: TGTGCCAGCAGTGAAGGGAGATCCCTCTCCTACGAGCAGTACTTC. Residues: CASSEGRSLSYEQYF.

This clonotype has only a few counts. The chain recombines TRBV20-1 with TRBJ2-5, with TRBD2 as a possible D gene (7 bases). From germline, CDR1 is DFQATT and CDR2 SNEGSKA (reference sequence). The V end lost 2 bases, the J end lost 5 bases, and 24 bases lay between the germline ends. CDR3 length: 17 amino acids. In nucleotides, the CDR3 is TGCAGTGCTAGACCCCTCGGGGCGGGGGCCCTAGGCGAGACCCAGTACTTC. This gives the protein CSARPLGAGALGETQYF.

The V gene is TRBV7-8, the J gene TRBJ2-7; TRBD2 agrees at 8 bases. After removal of 0 bases from V and 3 bases from J, the junction contained 4 bases not matched to a gene. CDR1 is SGHVS and CDR2 is FQNEAQ in the germline V gene. The CDR3 has 15 residues. Here the CDR3 DNA reads TGTGCCAGCAGCTTAGCCAGCGGGAGCAACTACGAGCAGTACTTC. Its translation: CASSLASGSNYEQYF.

The J gene is TRBJ2-7, the V gene TRBV28; 9 nucleotides line up with TRBD1. Germline V gene sequence: CDR1 MDHEN, CDR2 SYDVKM. The V gene end was trimmed by 7 bases and the J gene end by 2 bases; junction bases not matched to a gene: 9. CDR3 length equals 15 residues. CDR3: CASTLTGGFTYEQYF. CDR3 DNA: TGTGCCAGCACCCTAACAGGGGGCTTTACCTACGAGCAGTACTTC.

This clonotype came up a few times. The chain is built from TRBV29-1 and TRBJ1-1; D is unclear. The CDR3 is made up of 12 amino acids. V lost 4 bases, J lost 1 base, and 7 bases lay in between. Germline assignment: CDR1 SQVTM and CDR2 ANQGSEA. The CDR3 here is CSVAPANTEAFF. CDR3 coding DNA: TGCAGCGTTGCCCCAGCGAACACTGAAGCTTTCTTT.

This sequence joins TRBV6-6 and TRBJ1-4, with D unclear. Germline V gene data show CDR1 as MNHNY and CDR2 as SVGAGI (reference sequence). Trimming cost V 7 bases and J 8 bases, with 17 bases left between them. The CDR3 sequence is 14 residues long. Written as DNA, the CDR3 is TGTGCCAGCACCGATCAGGTGTATTTGGAAAAACTGTTTTTT. This encodes CASTDQVYLEKLFF.

This clonotype came up a few times. The genes are TRBV30 and TRBJ1-1; TRBD1 agrees at 9 bases. V lost 2 bases and J lost 5; bases outside the gene matches: 3. This CDR3 is 13 amino acids long. Germline V gives CDR1 GTSNPN, CDR2 SVGIG (reference sequence). CDR3 bases: TGTGCCTGGAGTATACAGGGGGCAACTGAAGCTTTCTTT. This codes for CAWSIQGATEAFF.

This clonotype was counted ten times or more. The chain joins TRBV11-2 to TRBJ2-1, with D maybe TRBD2 (5 bases). The CDR3 has 14 amino acids. The V gene's germline CDR1 is SGHAT and CDR2 FQNNGV. Between the trimmed V and J ends, which lost 4 bases and 5 bases, there was a span of 12 bases. CDR3 loop: CASSSSAGDNEQFF. CDR3 DNA sequence: TGTGCCAGCAGCTCCTCGGCCGGGGACAATGAGCAGTTCTTC. Combining the CDR3 with reference TRBV11-2 and TRBJ2-1 gives the whole variable domain EAGVAQSPRYKIIEKRQSVAFWCNPISGHATLYWYQQILGQGPKLLIQFQNNGVVDDSQLPKDRFSAERLKGVDSTLKIQPAKLEDSAVYLCASSSSAGDNEQFFGPGTRLTVL.